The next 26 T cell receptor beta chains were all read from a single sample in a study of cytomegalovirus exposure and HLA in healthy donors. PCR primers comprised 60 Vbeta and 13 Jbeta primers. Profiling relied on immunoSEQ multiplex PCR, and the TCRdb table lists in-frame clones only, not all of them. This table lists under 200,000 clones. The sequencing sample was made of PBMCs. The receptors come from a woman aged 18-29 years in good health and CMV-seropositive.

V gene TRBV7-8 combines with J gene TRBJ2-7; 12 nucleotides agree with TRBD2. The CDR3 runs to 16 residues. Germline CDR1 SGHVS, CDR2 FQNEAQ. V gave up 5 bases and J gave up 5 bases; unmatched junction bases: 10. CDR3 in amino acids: CASSPGRLAGEDEQYF. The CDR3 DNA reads TGTGCCAGCAGCCCCGGCCGACTAGCGGGGGAGGACGAGCAGTACTTC. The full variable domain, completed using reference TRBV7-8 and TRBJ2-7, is GAGVSQSPRYKVAKRGQDVALRCDPISGHVSLFWYQQALGQGPEFLTYFQNEAQLDKSGLPSDRFFAERPEGSVSTLKIQRTQQEDSAVYLCASSPGRLAGEDEQYFGPGTRLTVT.

DNA for the CDR3: TGCGCCAGCAGCCGGACCGGGACTAGCGGCTACAATGAGCAGTTCTTC. Protein: CASSRTGTSGYNEQFF. This chain uses TRBV4-3 with TRBJ2-1; 11 positions match TRBD2. Germline CDR1 reads LGHNA; CDR2 reads YSLEER. The junction had 5 bases not matched to a gene; V was cut back by 4 bases and J by 3 bases. The CDR3 contains 16 residues.

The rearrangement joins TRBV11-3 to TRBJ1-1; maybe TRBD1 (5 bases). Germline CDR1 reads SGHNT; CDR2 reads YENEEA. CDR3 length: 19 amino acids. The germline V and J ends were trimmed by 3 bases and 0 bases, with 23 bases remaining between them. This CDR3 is CASSLGYGGTFAMNTEAFF. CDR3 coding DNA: TGTGCCAGCAGCTTGGGGTACGGGGGAACGTTCGCAATGAACACTGAAGCTTTCTTT.

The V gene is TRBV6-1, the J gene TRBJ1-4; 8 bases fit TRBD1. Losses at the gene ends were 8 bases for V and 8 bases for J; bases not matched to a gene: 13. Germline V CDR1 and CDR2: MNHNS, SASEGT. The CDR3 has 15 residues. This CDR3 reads CASGLQGAVEEKLFF. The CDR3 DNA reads TGTGCCAGCGGTTTGCAGGGGGCTGTGGAGGAAAAACTGTTTTTT.

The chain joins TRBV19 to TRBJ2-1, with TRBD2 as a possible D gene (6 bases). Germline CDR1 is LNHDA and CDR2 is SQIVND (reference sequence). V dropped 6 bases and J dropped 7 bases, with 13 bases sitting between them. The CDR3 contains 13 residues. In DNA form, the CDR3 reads TGTGCCAGTAGAGCCAAAGGAGGGAATGAGCAGTTCTTC. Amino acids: CASRAKGGNEQFF. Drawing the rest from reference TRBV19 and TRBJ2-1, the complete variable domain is DGGITQSPKYLFRKEGQNVTLSCEQNLNHDAMYWYRQDPGQGLRLIYYSQIVNDFQKGDIAEGYSVSREKKESFPLTVTSAQKNPTAFYLCASRAKGGNEQFFGPGTRLTVL.

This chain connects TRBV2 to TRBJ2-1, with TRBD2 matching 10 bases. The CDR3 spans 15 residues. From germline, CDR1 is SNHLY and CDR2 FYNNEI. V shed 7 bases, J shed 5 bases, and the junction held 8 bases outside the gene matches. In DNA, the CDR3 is TGTGCCAGCAACACCGGGACTAGCGACAACAATGAGCAGTTCTTC. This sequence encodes CASNTGTSDNNEQFF.

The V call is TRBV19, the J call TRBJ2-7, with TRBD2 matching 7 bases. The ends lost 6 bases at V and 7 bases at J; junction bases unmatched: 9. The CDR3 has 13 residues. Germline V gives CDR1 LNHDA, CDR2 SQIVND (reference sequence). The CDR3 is CASSRERGLEQYF. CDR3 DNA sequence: TGTGCCAGTAGCCGTGAGCGGGGCCTGGAGCAGTACTTC.

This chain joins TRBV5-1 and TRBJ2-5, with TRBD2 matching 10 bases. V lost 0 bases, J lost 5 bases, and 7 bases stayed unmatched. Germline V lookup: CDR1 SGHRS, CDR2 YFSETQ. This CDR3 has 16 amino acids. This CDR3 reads CASSLDQRGGFETQYF. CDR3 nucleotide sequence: TGCGCCAGCAGCTTGGATCAGCGGGGGGGCTTTGAGACCCAGTACTTC.

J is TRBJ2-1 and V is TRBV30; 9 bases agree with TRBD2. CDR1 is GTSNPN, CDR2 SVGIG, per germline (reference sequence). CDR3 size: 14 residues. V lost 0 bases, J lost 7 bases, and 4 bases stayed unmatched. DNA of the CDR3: TGTGCCTGGAGTGTACTAGCGGGTTCTAATGAGCAGTTCTTC. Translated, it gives CAWSVLAGSNEQFF.

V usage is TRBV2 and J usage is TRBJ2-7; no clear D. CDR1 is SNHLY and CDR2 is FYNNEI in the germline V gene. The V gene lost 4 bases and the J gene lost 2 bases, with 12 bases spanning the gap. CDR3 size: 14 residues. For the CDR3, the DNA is TGTGCCAGCAGTGCAGATCGGGTTACCTACGAGCAGTACTTC. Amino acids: CASSADRVTYEQYF.

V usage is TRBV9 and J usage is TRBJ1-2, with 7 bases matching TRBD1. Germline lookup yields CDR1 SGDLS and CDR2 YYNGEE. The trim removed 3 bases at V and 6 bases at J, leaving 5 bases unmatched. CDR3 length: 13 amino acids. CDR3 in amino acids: CASSGGQQHGYTF. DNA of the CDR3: TGTGCCAGCAGCGGGGGACAGCAACATGGCTACACCTTC.

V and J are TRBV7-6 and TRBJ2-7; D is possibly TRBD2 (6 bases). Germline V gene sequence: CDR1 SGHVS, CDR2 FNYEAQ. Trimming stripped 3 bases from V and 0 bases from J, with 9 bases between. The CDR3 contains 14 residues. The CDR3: CASSLGGNSYEQYF. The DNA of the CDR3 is TGTGCCAGCAGCTTGGGCGGGAACTCCTACGAGCAGTACTTC.

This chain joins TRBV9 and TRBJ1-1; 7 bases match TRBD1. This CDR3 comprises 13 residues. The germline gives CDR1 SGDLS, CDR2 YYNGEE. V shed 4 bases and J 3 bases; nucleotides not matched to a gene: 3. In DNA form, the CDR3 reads TGTGCCAGCAGCCTAGACAGGGACACTGAAGCTTTCTTT. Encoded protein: CASSLDRDTEAFF.

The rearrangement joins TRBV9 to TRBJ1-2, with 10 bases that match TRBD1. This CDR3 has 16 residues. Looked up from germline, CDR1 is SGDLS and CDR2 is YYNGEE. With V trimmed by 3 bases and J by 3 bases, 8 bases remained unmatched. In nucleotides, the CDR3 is TGTGCCAGCAGCGGGGGACAGGGGCCGACTCACTATGGCTACACCTTC. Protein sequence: CASSGGQGPTHYGYTF. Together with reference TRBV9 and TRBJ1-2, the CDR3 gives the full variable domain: DSGVTQTPKHLITATGQRVTLRCSPRSGDLSVYWYQQSLDQGLQFLIQYYNGEERAKGNILERFSAQQFPDLHSELNLSSLELGDSALYFCASSGGQGPTHYGYTFGSGTRLTVV.

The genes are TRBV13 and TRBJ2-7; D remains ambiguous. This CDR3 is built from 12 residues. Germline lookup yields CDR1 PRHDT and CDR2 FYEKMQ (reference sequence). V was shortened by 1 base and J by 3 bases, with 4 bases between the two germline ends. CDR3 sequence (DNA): TGTGCCAGCAGCTTAGCCCACTACGAGCAGTACTTC. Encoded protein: CASSLAHYEQYF.

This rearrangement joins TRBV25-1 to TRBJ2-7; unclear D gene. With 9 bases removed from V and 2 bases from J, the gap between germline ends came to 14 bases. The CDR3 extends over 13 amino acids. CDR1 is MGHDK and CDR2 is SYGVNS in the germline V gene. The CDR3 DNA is TGTGCCAGTAGTATGGGCCCCCCCTACGAGCAGTACTTC. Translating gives CASSMGPPYEQYF.

Written as DNA, the CDR3 is TGTGCCAGCAGCTTAGCACAGACAACTAATGAAAAACTGTTTTTT. Its translation: CASSLAQTTNEKLFF. J is TRBJ1-4 and V is TRBV7-2; D gene uncertain. Germline loops: CDR1 SGHTA, CDR2 FQGNSA. This CDR3 has 15 residues. V was pared by 0 bases and J by 0 bases, with 5 bases between.

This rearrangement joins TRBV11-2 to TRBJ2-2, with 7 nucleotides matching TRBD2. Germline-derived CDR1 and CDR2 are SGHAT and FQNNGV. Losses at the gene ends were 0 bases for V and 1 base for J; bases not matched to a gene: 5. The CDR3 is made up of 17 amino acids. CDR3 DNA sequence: TGTGCCAGCAGCTTAGATCTCCAGCGGGAGAACACCGGGGAGCTGTTTTTT. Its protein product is CASSLDLQRENTGELFF.

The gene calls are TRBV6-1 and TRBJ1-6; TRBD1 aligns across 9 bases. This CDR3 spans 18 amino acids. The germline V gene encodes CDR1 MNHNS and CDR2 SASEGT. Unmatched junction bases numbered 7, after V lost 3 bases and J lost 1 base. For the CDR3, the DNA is TGTGCCAGCAGTGAGGGACAGGGAGTTTTTTCCTATAATTCACCCCTCCACTTT. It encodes CASSEGQGVFSYNSPLHF.

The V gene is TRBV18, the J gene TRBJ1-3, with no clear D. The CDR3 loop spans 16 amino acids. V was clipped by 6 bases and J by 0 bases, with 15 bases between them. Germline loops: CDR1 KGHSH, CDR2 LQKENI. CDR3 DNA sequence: TGTGCCAGCTCTCTTACCACAGCTCGCTCTGGAAACACCATATATTTT. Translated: CASSLTTARSGNTIYF. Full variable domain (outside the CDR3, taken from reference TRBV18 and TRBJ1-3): NAGVMQNPRHLVRRRGQEARLRCSPMKGHSHVYWYRQLPEEGLKFMVYLQKENIIDESGMPKERFSAEFPKEGPSILRIQQVVRGDSAAYFCASSLTTARSGNTIYFGEGSWLTVV.

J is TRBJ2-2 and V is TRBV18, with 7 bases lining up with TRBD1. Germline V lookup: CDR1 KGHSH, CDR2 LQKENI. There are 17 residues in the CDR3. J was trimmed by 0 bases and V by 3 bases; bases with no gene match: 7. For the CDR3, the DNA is TGTGCCAGCTCACCCCCAACAGGGGAATCGAACACCGGGGAGCTGTTTTTT. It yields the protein CASSPPTGESNTGELFF.

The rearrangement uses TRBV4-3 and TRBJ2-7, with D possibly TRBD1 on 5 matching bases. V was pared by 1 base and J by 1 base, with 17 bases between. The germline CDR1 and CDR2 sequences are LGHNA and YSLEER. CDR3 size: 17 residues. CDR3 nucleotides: TGCGCCAGCAGCCAAGCTTTAGTTAGGGGAATTTCCTACGAGCAGTACTTC. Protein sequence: CASSQALVRGISYEQYF.

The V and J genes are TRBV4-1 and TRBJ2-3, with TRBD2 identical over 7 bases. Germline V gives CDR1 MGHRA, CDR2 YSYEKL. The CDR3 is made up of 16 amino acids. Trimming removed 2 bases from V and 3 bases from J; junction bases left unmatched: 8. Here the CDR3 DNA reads TGCGCCAGCAGCCAATTATTGCGGGAGCGGACAGATACGCAGTATTTT. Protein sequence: CASSQLLRERTDTQYF.

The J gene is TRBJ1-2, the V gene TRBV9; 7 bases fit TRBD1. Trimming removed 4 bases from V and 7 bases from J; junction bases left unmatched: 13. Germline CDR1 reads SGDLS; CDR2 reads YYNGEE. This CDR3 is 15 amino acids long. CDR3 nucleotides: TGTGCCAGCAGCTTTAACCAAGGGGGCGCGTCTGGCTACACCTTC. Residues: CASSFNQGGASGYTF.

The CDR3 coding sequence is TGCGCCAGCAGCCTAGCGGGGGCCGGGCGCACAGATACGCAGTATTTT. Residues: CASSLAGAGRTDTQYF. This sequence joins TRBV4-3 and TRBJ2-3, with 9 nucleotides matching TRBD2. This CDR3 spans 16 amino acids. V lost 4 bases, J lost 1 base, and 6 bases stayed unmatched. Germline assignment: CDR1 LGHNA and CDR2 YSLEER.

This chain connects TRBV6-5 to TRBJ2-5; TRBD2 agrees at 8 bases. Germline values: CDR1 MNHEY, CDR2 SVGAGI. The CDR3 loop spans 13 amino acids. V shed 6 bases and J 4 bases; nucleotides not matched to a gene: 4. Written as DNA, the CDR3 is TGTGCCAGCAGACGGGGGGGGAGAGAGACCCAGTACTTC. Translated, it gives CASRRGGRETQYF.